This passage covers 4 T cell receptor beta chains from one sample sequenced in a study of T cells in localized non-small cell lung cancer. Data came from immunoSEQ multiplex PCR; TCRdb stores just in-frame clones and leaves some out. This table holds about 82,000 clones, roughly 75% found once. Sample: PBMCs, taken before any cancer treatment. These receptors were obtained from a man aged 40 to 70 with stage II squamous cell lung carcinoma.

The V gene is TRBV6-5, the J gene TRBJ2-3, with 9 bases lining up with TRBD2. Trimming at V came to 6 bases and at J to 9 bases, leaving 13 bases not matched to a gene. The CDR3 runs to 15 residues. In germline, CDR1 is MNHEY, CDR2 SVGAGI. The CDR3 sequence: CASSKRGASGDTQYF. The CDR3, as DNA: TGTGCCAGCAGCAAGCGGGGGGCGTCCGGAGACACGCAGTATTTT.

The chain joins TRBV30 to TRBJ2-5; D is perhaps TRBD1 (6 bases). V lost 2 bases and J 5 bases, leaving 12 bases between the germline ends. CDR3 length: 13 amino acids. Germline loops: CDR1 GTSNPN, CDR2 SVGIG (reference sequence). The CDR3 loop reads CAWSNRALETQYF. In DNA, the CDR3 is TGTGCCTGGAGTAACAGGGCCTTGGAGACCCAGTACTTC. The variable domain in full, with the rest retrieved from reference TRBV30 and TRBJ2-5, is SQTIHQWPATLVQPVGSPLSLECTVEGTSNPNLYWYRQAAGRGLQLLFYSVGIGQISSEVPQNLSASRPQDRQFILSSKKLLLSDSGFYLCAWSNRALETQYFGPGTRLLVL.

The V and J genes are TRBV19 and TRBJ1-3; unclear D gene. Germline V gene data show CDR1 as LNHDA and CDR2 as SQIVND (reference sequence). The ends were cut back, 3 bases at V and 0 bases at J, with 12 bases in the middle. The length of the CDR3 is 16 residues. The CDR3, as DNA: TGTGCCAGTAGTATGTCCCGGGCAATCTCTGGAAACACCATATATTTT. It translates to CASSMSRAISGNTIYF.

This rearrangement joins TRBV19 to TRBJ1-2, with TRBD1 identical over 8 bases. J gave up 2 bases and V 9 bases, and 5 bases lay outside the gene matches. Per the germline V gene, CDR1 is LNHDA and CDR2 is SQIVND (reference sequence). The CDR3 contains 13 residues. In DNA form, the CDR3 reads TGTGCCAGCCGGACAGGGACGAACTATGGCTACACCTTC. As protein: CASRTGTNYGYTF.